This TCR beta chain was retrieved from a study of breast tumors, draining lymph nodes, adjacent tissues. This clonotype has a count of ten or more. Its matching antigen is unknown. MiXCR was run by TCRdb on the multiplex PCR reads, yielding one entry per CDR3 protein. Of over 250,000 distinct CDR3 sequences in the sample, 30% were seen once. CDR3 length: 15 residues. Per germline, CDR1 SGHNT and CDR2 YENEEA. V gave up 5 bases and J gave up 4 bases; unmatched junction bases: 8. The lymph nodes were axillary draining lymph nodes from breast cancer patients. Study observations and caveats: Tumor and nontumor repertoires were significantly more similar in luminal-like than in basal-like breast cancer.

Sequencing was done on a sample of axillary lymph node tissue. The genes are TRBV11-3 and TRBJ2-7; 10 bases map to TRBD1. The clonotype comes from a female donor with breast cancer. Some clones in this sample may be carry-over from other donors' samples. The CDR3 DNA reads TGTGCCAGCAGCCCGGCGGGACAGGGGAAATACGAGCAGTACTTC. It translates to CASSPAGQGKYEQYF.